This TCR beta chain was found in a study of T cell changes during pregnancy in multiple sclerosis (dated by TCRdb to the late 2010s). Study-level background: The study examined how the T cell repertoire changed over the course of pregnancy in women with multiple sclerosis.

The germline V gene sets CDR1 to SGHRS and CDR2 to YFSETQ. V has 3 bases trimmed and J has 0 bases trimmed; junction bases matching no gene number 8. The CDR3 measures 18 amino acids from cysteine to phenylalanine. The entry retains the CDR3 DNA only, 54 bases that are in frame from base 1. A word on this clone: The specificity of this receptor is unknown. There are no base qualities to consult, and no much larger clone falls within one base.

The library was made by the immunoSEQ multiplex PCR assay. In TCRdb, the immuneACCESS table is reduced to in-frame sequences with V and J assigned. These tables do not hold every clone; where another copy was compared, an unresolved V gene accounts for under half, and the others remain unexplained. This sample holds about 36,000 clones; 91% were observed only once. Together, the top ten hold roughly 0.5% of the sample. The specimen was CD4+ T cells from peripheral blood mononuclear cells, collected in the second trimester of pregnancy. The chain is encoded by TRBV5-1 joined to TRBJ2-6; 8 central nucleotides agree with TRBD2. The receptor's source is a female donor in good health, enrolled as a control in a pregnancy study. The encoded CDR3 is CASSYLSGGVSGANVLTF. The sequence in DNA is TGCGCCAGCAGCTACCTGAGCGGGGGTGTCTCTGGGGCCAACGTCCTGACTTTC.